The clone carrying this T cell receptor beta chain was seen many times. Its target is unknown. This record comes from a study of CD8 T cells in ankylosing spondylitis. Trimming stripped 0 bases from V and 4 bases from J, with 9 bases between. From germline, CDR1 is SGHRS and CDR2 YFSETQ. This CDR3 is built from 14 residues. With molecular barcodes, quantitative 5'-RACE was used to make the TCR beta libraries. One entry per CDR3 protein results from TCRdb running MiXCR on the 5' RACE reads. The sample has approximately 69,000 distinct CDR3 sequences, roughly 5.2% seen once. Study conclusions and caveats: Blood from ankylosing spondylitis patients appeared to carry a characteristic roughly eight-variant TCR beta motif. Disease-linked clones were CD8+ and relatively rare in peripheral blood.

This sequence originates from a male donor with ankylosing spondylitis or in good health (not recorded which). The sequenced material came from blood, either unsorted or a sorted T cell fraction (not recorded which). This chain links TRBV5-1 with TRBJ2-3; D is unresolved. The CDR3, as DNA: TGCGCCAGCAGCTTGGTAGCAGGCGCAGATACGCAGTATTTT. This gives the protein CASSLVAGADTQYF. The full variable domain, in which reference TRBV5-1 and TRBJ2-3 provide the parts outside the CDR3, is KAGVTQTPRYLIKTRGQQVTLSCSPISGHRSVSWYQQTPGQGLQFLFEYFSETQRNKGNFPGRFSGRQFSNSRSEMNVSTLELGDSALYLCASSLVAGADTQYFGPGTRLTVL.